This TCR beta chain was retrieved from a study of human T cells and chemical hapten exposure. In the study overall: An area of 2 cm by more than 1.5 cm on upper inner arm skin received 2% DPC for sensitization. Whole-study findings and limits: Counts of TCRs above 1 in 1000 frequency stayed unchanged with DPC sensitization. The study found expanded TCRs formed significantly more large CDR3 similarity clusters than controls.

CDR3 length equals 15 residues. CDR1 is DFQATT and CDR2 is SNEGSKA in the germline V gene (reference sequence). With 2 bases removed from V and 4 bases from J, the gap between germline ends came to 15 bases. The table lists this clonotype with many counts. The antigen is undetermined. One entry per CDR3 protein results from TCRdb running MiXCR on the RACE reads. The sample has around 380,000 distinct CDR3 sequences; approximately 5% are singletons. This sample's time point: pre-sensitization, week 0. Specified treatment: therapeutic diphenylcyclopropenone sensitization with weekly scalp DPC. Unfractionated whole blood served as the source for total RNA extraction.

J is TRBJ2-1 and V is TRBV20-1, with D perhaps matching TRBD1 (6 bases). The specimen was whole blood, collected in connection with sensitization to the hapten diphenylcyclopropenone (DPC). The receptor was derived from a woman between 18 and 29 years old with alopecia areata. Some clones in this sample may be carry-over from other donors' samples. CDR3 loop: CSARQQGRSYNEQFF. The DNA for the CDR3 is TGCAGTGCTAGACAACAGGGACGGTCATACAATGAGCAGTTCTTC.